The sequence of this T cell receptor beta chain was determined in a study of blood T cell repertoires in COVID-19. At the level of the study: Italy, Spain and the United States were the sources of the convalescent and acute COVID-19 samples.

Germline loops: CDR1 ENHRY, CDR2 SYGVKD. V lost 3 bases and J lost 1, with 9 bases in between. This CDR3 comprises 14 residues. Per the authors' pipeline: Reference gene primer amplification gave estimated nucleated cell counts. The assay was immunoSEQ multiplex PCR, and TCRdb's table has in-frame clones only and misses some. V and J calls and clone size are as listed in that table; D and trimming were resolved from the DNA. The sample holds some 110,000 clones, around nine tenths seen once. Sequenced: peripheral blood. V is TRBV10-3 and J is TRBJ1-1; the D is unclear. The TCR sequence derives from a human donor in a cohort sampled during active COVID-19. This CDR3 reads CAISDSVENTEAFF. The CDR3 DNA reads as TGTGCCATCAGTGATTCAGTCGAGAACACTGAAGCTTTCTTT.